Listed here is a single TCR beta chain. This clone has a count of ten or more. The antigen this receptor binds is unknown. Coverage ceases 3 residues before the CDR3 finishes, and the germline J gene fills in the end. This specimen comes from a study of T cell clonality in common variable immunodeficiency (dated by TCRdb to the mid-2010s). The CDR3, cysteine through phenylalanine, is 14 amino acids long. The DNA shown is the part of the CDR3 that was read: 33 bases, in frame from base 1. Germline trimming: 6 bases from V, 4 bases from J; junction bases outside gene matches: 4. Via the germline V gene, CDR1 is MDHEN and CDR2 SYDVKM. For sequencing, equivalent amounts of genomic DNA were input from CVID and control samples. For every sample, a 60 bp segment covering the rearranged TCRbeta CDR3 region was amplified and then sequenced. TCRbeta amplification used the immunoSEQ assay, a bias-corrected multiplex PCR with high-throughput sequencing. The authors' analysis ran thus. Every unique nucleotide sequence counted as a clone and was annotated with V, D and J genes, copy number and frequency. Sequences were labeled productive if in frame, and non-productive if out of frame or containing stop codons. As previously described, Shannon's entropy was used to calculate clonality. Mean CDR3 Kyte-Doolittle hydropathy was derived from the predicted amino acid sequences of productive clones. Scaled V gene usage was hierarchically clustered using Manhattan distance and complete linkage with the R hclust function. Clone sharing by CDR3 amino acid sequence was assessed by resampling 12 repertoires per group over 100 rounds. The repertoires were searched for around 72 published EBV-specific and some 250 published CMV-specific TCRbeta sequences. A couple of CVID samples that yielded fewer than 10,000 sequences were excluded from the analysis, so approximately 40 CVID repertoires were retained. Here the immuneACCESS table is served through TCRdb, limited to in-frame sequences with V and J called. Missing clones are a known gap in these copies; in checked studies unresolved V genes cover under half, and the rest lacks a known reason. V, J and clone size are those of that table, while D and trimming were read from the DNA. There are fewer than 75,000 clones in this sample, and none of them is a singleton. Together, the top ten hold 1.7% of the sample.

Paper-wide results and their limitations: Differences among patients in the CVID cohort limited the correlations between repertoire features and clinical complications. Even though DNA input was equal, the average per sample came to about 81,820 unique sequences for controls compared with about 31,547 for CVID samples. Fewer TCRbeta clones were shared among CVID subjects than among healthy controls (p < 0.0001). Fewer deletions and N-nucleotide insertions were reportedly observed in CVID TCRbeta sequences, and highly modified clones with 13 or more V deletions were reportedly absent from CVID TCRbeta sequences. It was noted by the authors that sequencing of the repertoires of T cell subpopulations would be needed to clarify the cause of the increased clonality in CVID. TCRbeta clonality was higher in CVID subjects than in healthy controls (t-test p = 0.018), and the increase was most characteristic of about a third of subjects.

Most of the CVID patients and most of the healthy controls were of Caucasian heritage. From each donor, roughly 4.5 to 8.5 ml of heparinized peripheral whole blood was collected. Genomic DNA from adults with common variable immune deficiency (CVID) and from healthy adult controls was the source for sequencing TCRbeta CDR3 repertoires. The control group comprised about 22 healthy adult volunteers, roughly 12 female and 10 male, aged about 23 to 70 years with a mean age of approximately 35. Diluted blood was subjected to density centrifugation over Hypaque 1077 or Ficoll-Paque for isolation of peripheral blood mononuclear cells. Genomic DNA was extracted from unsorted mononuclear cells by Qiagen column purification or by a centrifugation-based method.

Recombination joined TRBV28 with TRBJ2-2, and TRBD2 matches 8 of the central bases. This receptor was taken from a person aged 18 to 75 in good health. Specimen: peripheral blood mononuclear cells. The CDR3 here reads CASRALAGTGELFF. The sequenced CDR3 bases are TGTGCCAGCAGGGCCCTAGCGGGCACCGGGGAG.